Below are 15 T cell receptor beta chains sequenced from a single sample in a study of blood T cells in healthy people across ages. A second roughly 6 to 11 cycle PCR used barcoded and J-beta primers. TCRdb ran MiXCR on the 5' RACE reads and lists one entry per CDR3 protein. The sample records some 800,000 distinct CDR3 sequences, roughly 44% being singletons. The sample consisted of blood. These receptors originate from a man between 60 and 75 years old in good health.

The rearrangement uses TRBV29-1 and TRBJ2-1; 11 bases agree with TRBD2. This CDR3 region has 18 residues. From germline, CDR1 is SQVTM and CDR2 ANQGSEA. V was clipped by 0 bases and J by 3 bases; unmatched bases: 10. In DNA form, the CDR3 reads TGCAGCGTTGAAGATATACGGACTAGCGGGCGAGACTACAATGAGCAGTTCTTC. Its translation is CSVEDIRTSGRDYNEQFF.

The genes are TRBV4-2 and TRBJ2-1; 7 bases fit TRBD2. The CDR3 is 13 residues long. From germline, CDR1 is LGHNA and CDR2 YNFKEQ. Trimming at V came to 4 bases and at J to 8 bases, leaving 5 bases not matched to a gene. The DNA for the CDR3 is TGTGCCAGCAGCCGCACTAGCGCCGATGAGCAGTTCTTC. As protein: CASSRTSADEQFF.

The chain couples TRBV28 to TRBJ2-5; D is possibly TRBD2 (5 bases). The germline V gene encodes CDR1 MDHEN and CDR2 SYDVKM. There are 13 residues in the CDR3. V dropped 3 bases and J dropped 6 bases, with 11 bases sitting between them. DNA for the CDR3: TGTGCCAGCAGTTTGACGGGAAAGAAGACCCAGTACTTC. Its translation is CASSLTGKKTQYF.

The CDR3 region has the DNA TGTGCCAGCCGGAGGACGTCGGGGTATAATTCACCCCTCCACTTT. Amino acid sequence: CASRRTSGYNSPLHF. The V and J genes are TRBV27 and TRBJ1-6; D not certain. Trimming cost V 8 bases and J 4 bases, with 15 bases left between them. This CDR3 is 15 amino acids long. The germline CDR1 and CDR2 sequences are MNHEY and SMNVEV (reference sequence).

This chain connects TRBV29-1 to TRBJ2-1, with no clear D. The germline V and J ends were trimmed by 7 bases and 0 bases, with 7 bases remaining between them. This CDR3 spans 12 amino acids. Germline V gene sequence: CDR1 SQVTM, CDR2 ANQGSEA. CDR3 bases: TGCAGCGAGGAGAGCTCCTACAATGAGCAGTTCTTC. This encodes CSEESSYNEQFF.

V gene TRBV24-1 combines with J gene TRBJ2-5; D perhaps matches TRBD2 (5 bases). The germline V gene has CDR1 KGHDR and CDR2 SFDVKD. The CDR3 runs 16 residues. The V end lost 5 bases, the J end lost 4 bases, and 19 bases lay between the germline ends. CDR3 coding DNA: TGTGCCACCAGTGGGCTTGCGACTCGGGGAGCAGAGACCCAGTACTTC. Its translation: CATSGLATRGAETQYF.

The chain employs TRBV5-1 and TRBJ2-7; D is unclear. The germline gives CDR1 SGHRS, CDR2 YFSETQ. Between the trimmed V and J ends, which lost 4 bases and 2 bases, there was a span of 19 bases. This CDR3 comprises 16 residues. In nucleotides, the CDR3 is TGCGCCAGCAGCCCCCTCACTGAACCTGGGGCCTACGAGCAGTACTTC. This encodes CASSPLTEPGAYEQYF.

This clonotype was counted ten times or more. CDR3 sequence (DNA): TGTGCCTCCCAATCGGGGGTCGGTAATGAAAAACTGTTTTTT. It encodes CASQSGVGNEKLFF. The chain has TRBV12-3 or TRBV12-4 and TRBJ1-4; D is perhaps TRBD1 (5 bases). This CDR3 region has 14 residues. Trimming left V 11 bases short and J 4 bases short, with 17 bases between.

The chain is built from TRBV12-3 or TRBV12-4 and TRBJ2-7; D possibly uses TRBD1 or TRBD2 (5 bases each). Between the trimmed V and J ends, which lost 2 bases and 3 bases, there was a span of 14 bases. The length of the CDR3 is 15 residues. The CDR3 nucleotides read TGTGCCAGCAGTTTAAGGGACGGGGAATTCTACGAGCAGTACTTC. This encodes CASSLRDGEFYEQYF.

This clonotype was observed a few times. This chain connects TRBV7-2 to TRBJ2-7, with 7 bases matching TRBD1. This CDR3 region has 14 residues. In germline, CDR1 is SGHTA, CDR2 FQGNSA. Trimming took 5 bases from V and 2 from J; bases not matched to a gene: 6. CDR3 amino acids: CASSPDRPTYEQYF. CDR3 sequence (DNA): TGTGCCAGCAGCCCGGACAGGCCCACCTACGAGCAGTACTTC.

CDR3 sequence (DNA): TGCAGCGTGGGGGGGGCAGGGGCCTACAATGAGCAGTACTTC. It translates to CSVGGAGAYNEQYF. J is TRBJ2-1 and V is TRBV29-1; a possible D gene is TRBD2 (7 bases). Near its end, the DNA agrees better with TRBJ2-7, so the J call may be wrong. Germline V gives CDR1 SQVTM, CDR2 ANQGSEA. This CDR3 comprises 14 residues.

This clonotype has just a few counts. V gene TRBV7-2 combines with J gene TRBJ2-1; 8 positions match TRBD2. V lost 6 bases, J lost 9 bases, and 10 bases stayed unmatched. Germline V gene data show CDR1 as SGHTA and CDR2 as FQGNSA. The CDR3 sequence is 14 residues long. The CDR3 reads CASSNPGLVFEQFF. The CDR3 DNA sequence: TGTGCCAGCAGTAATCCGGGACTAGTATTTGAGCAGTTCTTC.

In this sample, this clonotype turned up a few times. The chain is built from TRBV7-9 and TRBJ2-3, with D hard to call. The length of the CDR3 is 14 residues. CDR1 and CDR2 from the germline V gene are SEHNR and FQNEAQ (reference sequence). The ends were cut back, 5 bases at V and 2 bases at J, with 11 bases in the middle. The CDR3 here is CASSRLEPTDTQYF. CDR3 sequence (DNA): TGTGCCAGCAGCCGGTTGGAGCCCACAGATACGCAGTATTTT.

This chain joins TRBV14 and TRBJ1-4; D might be TRBD1 (5 bases). This CDR3 has 18 amino acids. CDR1 and CDR2 from the germline V gene are SGHDN and FVKESK. V lost 1 base to trimming and J lost 8 bases, with 23 bases between them. Written as DNA, the CDR3 is TGTGCCAGCAGCCAAGCGGTGAAGCGGGGCGCGACGTGGGAAAAACTGTTTTTT. Protein sequence: CASSQAVKRGATWEKLFF.

The CDR3 here is CASSVAVSGGEKLFF. Written as DNA, the CDR3 is TGTGCCAGCAGCGTAGCGGTATCGGGGGGTGAAAAACTGTTTTTT. V is TRBV9 and J is TRBJ1-4; tentative D call: TRBD1 (5 bases). The V and J ends lost 0 bases and 7 bases respectively, with 13 bases between them. CDR3 length: 15 residues. The V gene's germline CDR1 is SGDLS and CDR2 YYNGEE.